The present T cell receptor beta chain was sequenced within a study of tissue T cells after allogeneic stem cell transplantation. Study findings and constraints: Blood and spleen captured only part of the tissue TCR repertoire. Which tissue TCRs were alloreactive or antigen-specific was not determined. Some clones might be persisting host cells.

Time point given: mouse harvest day 7 after allogeneic transplant. Mouse grafts combined 10^7 T-cell-depleted bone marrow cells with 10^6 splenic CD5+ T cells. There are 14 residues in the CDR3. Germline loops: CDR1 KGHPV, CDR2 FQNQEV (reference sequence). Trimming removed 6 bases from V and 0 bases from J; junction bases left unmatched: 3. This clone was recorded only once. What it binds is not known. Gene names denote mouse genes. Read data end 1 residue before the CDR3 end; the end is taken from the germline J gene. Clones were read by immunoSEQ multiplex PCR, and TCRdb kept only the in-frame ones, dropping some. Of about 4,200 clones listed, roughly 47% are singletons.

The origin of this receptor is a female BALB/c mouse given C57BL/6 T cells with graft-versus-host disease after an allogeneic hematopoietic cell transplant. Sequencing was done on a sample of lymph node tissue. The chain recombines TRBV26 with TRBJ2-4; 7 bases match TRBD2. CDR3 DNA, as far as it was read: TGTGCCAGCAGACTGGGGACTAGTCAAAACACCTTGTAC. Its translation is CASRLGTSQNTLY. The CDR3, in full, reads CASRLGTSQNTLYF.